A single sample is the source of the 2 T cell receptor beta chains below, sequenced in a study of control samples from healthy donors and cancer patients (dated by TCRdb to 2020 to 2021). Libraries were made using the immunoSEQ multiplex PCR assay. TCRdb holds this immuneACCESS table with in-frame rearrangements only. Some clones are missing; in checked studies, unresolved V genes explain under half, and the rest has no known cause. This sample holds fewer than 85,000 clones; 94% were observed only once. The leading ten clones occupy over 2.5% of the sample. The specimen was blood. These receptors were collected from a woman aged 25-40 years in good health.

This clone was detected only a few times. For the CDR3, the DNA is TGTGCCAGCAGCCTCCTAGCGGGGAGTGCGGATACGCAGTATTTT. Translated: CASSLLAGSADTQYF. The chain is built from TRBV7-9 and TRBJ2-3; 9 bases fit TRBD2. The CDR3 consists of 15 residues. Germline V gene sequence: CDR1 SEHNR, CDR2 FQNEAQ (reference sequence). J was trimmed by 6 bases and V by 5 bases; bases with no gene match: 9.

The chain links TRBV11-2 to TRBJ2-1; TRBD2 matches at 11 bases. This CDR3 region has 15 residues. The germline gives CDR1 SGHAT, CDR2 FQNNGV. J lost 12 bases, V lost 2 bases, and 9 bases had no gene match. The CDR3 sequence is CASSLIPSGGYWQFF. CDR3 in DNA: TGTGCCAGCAGCTTAATCCCTAGCGGGGGGTATTGGCAGTTCTTC.